This T cell receptor beta chain was observed in a study of T cell changes during pregnancy in multiple sclerosis. This clone was found a few times. Using immunoSEQ multiplex PCR, the repertoire was profiled, and TCRdb retains in-frame clones only, with some absent. The table has 25,000 to 30,000 clones, 85% to 90% seen once; the top ten hold 0.8%. The receptor was isolated from a female donor with multiple sclerosis, enrolled in a pregnancy study. This specimen was CD4+ T cells from peripheral blood mononuclear cells, taken in the second trimester of pregnancy.

CDR3 protein: CASSRDRVFEQYF. In DNA, the CDR3 is TGTGCCAGCAGTCGGGACAGGGTATTCGAGCAGTACTTC. This chain joins TRBV27 and TRBJ2-7; 9 bases map to TRBD1. The germline gives CDR1 MNHEY, CDR2 SMNVEV (reference sequence). The CDR3 sequence is 13 residues long. Trimming removed 5 bases from V and 6 bases from J; junction bases left unmatched: 5.